This entry is about one T cell receptor beta chain. What it recognizes is unknown. These data originate in a study of cytomegalovirus exposure and HLA in healthy donors. Looking at the study overall: Of all 398 donors who were genotyped, 70% to 85% belonged to the Caucasian-associated ancestry cluster. Findings of the study overall: Based on reports, TCR beta sequences accurately predicted HLA-A and HLA-B alleles for most subjects. The majority of TCR sequences were rare, yet some public TCRs appeared in many donors.

The PCR was carried out with 60 Vbeta primers and 13 Jbeta primers. Libraries were prepared by immunoSEQ multiplex PCR; TCRdb keeps only in-frame clonotypes and omits some of them. Its listing shows about 40,000 clones. Germline lookup yields CDR1 MNHEY and CDR2 SVGAGI. The CDR3 spans 13 residues. V lost 7 bases and J 6 bases, leaving 15 bases between the germline ends. The V and J genes are TRBV6-5 and TRBJ1-1; D possibly corresponds to TRBD1 (6 bases). Sample: PBMCs. This clonotype was obtained from a man in his forties in good health and CMV-seropositive. The CDR3 coding sequence is TGTGCCAGCACCCCGACAGGATGGGCTGAAGCTTTCTTT. This codes for CASTPTGWAEAFF.